These T cell receptor beta chains were read from a single sample in a study of control samples from healthy donors and cancer patients. The method was immunoSEQ multiplex PCR; TCRdb's version includes in-frame clones alone and lacks a portion of them. The repertoire holds around 250,000 clones, with over 75% as singletons. The sample was PBMCs. The receptor source for this set is a woman in her sixties or seventies with lung cancer. Both conserved end residues are part of each CDR3. Fields, in order: clone size, CDR3 length, J gene, D gene, V gene, CDR3 protein, CDR3 DNA. D genes are given only for firm matches. Rows give clone size only sometimes, using once, few, many, or a class for an expanded clone.

- | 16 | TRBJ2-1 | - | TRBV7-9 | CASSSYSGTFNNEQFF | TGTGCCAGCAGCTCCTATAGTGGGACTTTCAACAATGAGCAGTTCTTC
- | 15 | TRBJ1-3 | - | TRBV6-5 | CASSWTLYSGNTIYF | TGTGCCAGCAGTTGGACACTATACTCTGGAAACACCATATATTTT
- | 13 | TRBJ2-1 | - | TRBV5-1 | CASSLGQYNEQFF | TGCGCCAGCAGCTTAGGACAGTACAATGAGCAGTTCTTC
- | 16 | TRBJ1-5 | TRBD1 | TRBV6-1 | CASSEAGTGFHQPQHF | TGTGCCAGCAGTGAAGCCGGGACAGGGTTTCATCAGCCCCAGCATTTT
once | 14 | TRBJ2-7 | TRBD1 | TRBV7-8 | CASSTRQGGYEQYF | TGTGCCAGCAGCACTAGACAGGGGGGTTACGAGCAGTACTTC
few | 13 | TRBJ1-5 | TRBD1 | TRBV6-5 | CASSIGGLQPQHF | TGTGCCAGCAGCATAGGGGGCCTTCAGCCCCAGCATTTT
once | 16 | TRBJ1-1 | TRBD1 | TRBV28 | CASKTGGQVENTEAFF | TGTGCCAGCAAAACAGGGGGCCAGGTGGAGAACACTGAAGCTTTTTTT
- | 15 | TRBJ2-5 | TRBD1 | TRBV6-5 | CASSYSPQGEETQYF | TGTGCCAGCAGTTACTCCCCACAGGGGGAAGAGACCCAGTACTTC
- | 14 | TRBJ2-3 | - | TRBV11-2 | CASSLFRRADTQYF | TGTGCCAGCAGCTTGTTTCGAAGGGCAGATACGCAGTATTTT
- | 16 | TRBJ2-7 | TRBD1 | TRBV10-3 | CAISGAGGIRDYEQYF | TGTGCCATCAGTGGGGCAGGGGGAATAAGGGACTACGAGCAGTACTTC
- | 18 | TRBJ2-7 | - | TRBV23-1 | CASSQLRSGGRSSYEQYF | TGCGCCAGCAGTCAACTTCGCTCGGGGGGCAGGAGCTCCTACGAGCAGTACTTC
- | 12 | TRBJ2-5 | - | TRBV2 | CASREGRQTQYF | TGTGCCAGCAGAGAAGGACGGCAGACCCAGTACTTC
- | 16 | TRBJ2-2 | TRBD1 | TRBV7-3 | CASSAPGQRNTGELFF | TGTGCCAGCAGCGCCCCGGGACAGAGGAACACCGGGGAGCTGTTTTTT
- | 13 | TRBJ1-2 | - | TRBV19 | CASSLDRTYGYTF | TGTGCCAGTAGCCTCGACAGGACCTATGGCTACACCTTC
- | 16 | TRBJ1-1 | - | TRBV6-1 | CASSEGSVSWYTEAFF | TGTGCCAGCAGTGAAGGGTCGGTAAGCTGGTACACTGAAGCTTTCTTT
once | 14 | TRBJ2-6 | - | TRBV5-1 | CASSSLPGANVLTF | TGCGCCAGCAGCTCTCTCCCGGGGGCCAACGTCCTGACTTTC
- | 14 | TRBJ1-1 | - | TRBV3-1/TRBV3-2 | CASTSRWGNTEAFF | TGTGCCAGCACCTCCAGGTGGGGGAACACTGAAGCTTTCTTT
- | 11 | TRBJ1-4 | - | TRBV6-6 | CASVGDEKLFF | TGTGCCAGCGTGGGGGATGAAAAACTGTTTTTT
- | 13 | TRBJ2-1 | TRBD2 | TRBV30 | CAWSPAGGHEQFF | TGTGCCTGGAGTCCCGCGGGAGGCCATGAGCAGTTCTTC